This T cell receptor (beta chain) stems from a study of control samples from healthy donors and cancer patients. Germline V gene data show CDR1 as SNHLY and CDR2 as FYNNEI. Trimming at V came to 3 bases and at J to 3 bases, leaving 2 bases not matched to a gene. CDR3 length: 15 residues. Data came from immunoSEQ multiplex PCR; TCRdb stores just in-frame clones and leaves some out. The data hold some 140,000 clones, with around 90% observed a single time. Sequenced: blood. The chain links TRBV2 to TRBJ2-1; 10 positions match TRBD2. The clonotype originates from a man in his thirties or forties in good health. CDR3 in DNA: TGTGCCAGCAGTGATCGGACTAGCGGCTACAATGAGCAGTTCTTC. This codes for CASSDRTSGYNEQFF.